The source of this TCR beta chain is a study of cytomegalovirus exposure and HLA in healthy donors. From germline, CDR1 is SGHNT and CDR2 YYREEE (reference sequence). The CDR3 has 18 amino acids. V was clipped by 3 bases and J by 0 bases; unmatched bases: 14. Vbeta (60) and Jbeta (13) primers were used in the PCR. Sequenced by immunoSEQ multiplex PCR; TCRdb stores in-frame clones only, minus some. In the table there are roughly 190,000 clones, approximately 85% of which are singletons. Material: PBMCs. The rearrangement joins TRBV5-4 to TRBJ1-1, with 7 bases that match TRBD1. This clonotype originated in a man aged 18 to 30 in good health and CMV-seronegative. This CDR3 reads CASSSAVDRSRMNTEAFF. The CDR3 region has the DNA TGTGCCAGCAGCTCAGCGGTGGACAGGTCCCGAATGAACACTGAAGCTTTCTTT.